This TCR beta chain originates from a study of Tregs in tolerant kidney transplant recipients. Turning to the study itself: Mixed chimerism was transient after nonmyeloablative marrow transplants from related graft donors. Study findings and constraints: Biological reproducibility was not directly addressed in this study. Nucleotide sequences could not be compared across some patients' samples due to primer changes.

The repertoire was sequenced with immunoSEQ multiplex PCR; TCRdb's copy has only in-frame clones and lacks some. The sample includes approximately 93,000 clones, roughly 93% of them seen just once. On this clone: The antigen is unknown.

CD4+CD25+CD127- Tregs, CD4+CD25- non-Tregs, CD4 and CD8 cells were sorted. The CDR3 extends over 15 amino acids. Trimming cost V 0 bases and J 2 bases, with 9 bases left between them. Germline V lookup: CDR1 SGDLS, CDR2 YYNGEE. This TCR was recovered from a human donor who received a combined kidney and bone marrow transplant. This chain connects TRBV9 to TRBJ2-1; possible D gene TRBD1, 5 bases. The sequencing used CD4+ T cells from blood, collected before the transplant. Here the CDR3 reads CASSVVQGTYNEQFF. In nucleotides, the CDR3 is TGTGCCAGCAGCGTAGTTCAGGGTACCTACAATGAGCAGTTCTTC. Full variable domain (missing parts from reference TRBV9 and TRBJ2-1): DSGVTQTPKHLITATGQRVTLRCSPRSGDLSVYWYQQSLDQGLQFLIQYYNGEERAKGNILERFSAQQFPDLHSELNLSSLELGDSALYFCASSVVQGTYNEQFFGPGTRLTVL.